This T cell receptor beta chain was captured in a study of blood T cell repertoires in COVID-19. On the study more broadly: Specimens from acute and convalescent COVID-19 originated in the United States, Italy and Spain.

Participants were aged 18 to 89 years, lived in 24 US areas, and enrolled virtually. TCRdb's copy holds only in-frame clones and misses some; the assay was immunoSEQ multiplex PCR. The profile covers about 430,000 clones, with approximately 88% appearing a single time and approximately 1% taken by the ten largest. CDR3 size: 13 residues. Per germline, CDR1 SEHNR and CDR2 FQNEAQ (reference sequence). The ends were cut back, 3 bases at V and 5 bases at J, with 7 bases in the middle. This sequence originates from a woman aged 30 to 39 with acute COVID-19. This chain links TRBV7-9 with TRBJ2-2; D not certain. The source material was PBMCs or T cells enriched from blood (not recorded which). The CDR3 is CASSFLGTGELFF. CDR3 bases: TGTGCCAGCAGCTTTCTAGGTACCGGGGAGCTGTTTTTT.